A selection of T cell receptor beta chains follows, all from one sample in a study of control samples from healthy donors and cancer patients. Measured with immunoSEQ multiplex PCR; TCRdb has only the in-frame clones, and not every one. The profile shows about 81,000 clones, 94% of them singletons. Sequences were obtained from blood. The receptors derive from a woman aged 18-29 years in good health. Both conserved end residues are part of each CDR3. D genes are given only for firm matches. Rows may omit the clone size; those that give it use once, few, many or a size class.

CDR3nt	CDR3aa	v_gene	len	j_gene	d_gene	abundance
TGTGCCAGCAGCGCCCATCCCCTTGCAGCTAATCAGCCCCAGCATTTT	CASSAHPLAANQPQHF	TRBV9	16	TRBJ1-5	NA	once
TGTGCCAGCTGGGGGGGGGAGGAGTACAATGAGCAGTTCTTC	CASWGGEEYNEQFF	TRBV28	14	TRBJ2-1	TRBD2	NA
TGTGCCAGCAGCGTAGATAAGGGCAGCCCCCTTATCATACCCCAGCATTTT	CASSVDKGSPLIIPQHF	TRBV9	17	TRBJ1-5	NA	once
TGCGCCAGCAGCCTCCAGACCGGGACAGGGGCAGAGACCCAGTACTTC	CASSLQTGTGAETQYF	TRBV4-3	16	TRBJ2-5	TRBD1	NA
TGTGCCAGCAGCTTATCAGGGACAGGGAAAGCGGGAGGAAACACCATATATTTT	CASSLSGTGKAGGNTIYF	TRBV13	18	TRBJ1-3	TRBD1	NA
TGCGCCAGCAGTCTCGCGGGGCCGGAGACCCAGTACTTC	CASSLAGPETQYF	TRBV5-1	13	TRBJ2-5	NA	NA
TGTGCCAGCAGTTACGTACAGAACAATGAGCAGTTCTTC	CASSYVQNNEQFF	TRBV6-2/TRBV6-3	13	TRBJ2-1	NA	NA
TGTGCCACCAGCAGAGCAGCTAGGCAGGGGACAGATACGCAGTATTTT	CATSRAARQGTDTQYF	TRBV15	16	TRBJ2-3	NA	NA
TGTGCCAGCAGTTTAAGCGCCGTCTACGAGCAGTACTTC	CASSLSAVYEQYF	TRBV27	13	TRBJ2-7	NA	NA
TGTGCCAGCAGCTTAAAGGGGTGGACTGAAGCTTTCTTT	CASSLKGWTEAFF	TRBV7-3	13	TRBJ1-1	NA	NA
TGCGCCAGCAGTGAGGACAGGGCCTATCAGCCCCAGCATTTT	CASSEDRAYQPQHF	TRBV10-2	14	TRBJ1-5	TRBD1	NA
TGTGCCAGTAGTTCAAGGACAAACGAACCTAACTATGGCTACACCTTC	CASSSRTNEPNYGYTF	TRBV19	16	TRBJ1-2	NA	NA
TGTGCCACCAGTGGATTGGGATTCTACAATGAGCAGTTCTTC	CATSGLGFYNEQFF	TRBV24-1	14	TRBJ2-1	NA	NA
TGTGCCAGCAGCTTGACAGGGGGTAATTCACCCCTCCACTTT	CASSLTGGNSPLHF	TRBV5-6	14	TRBJ1-6	TRBD1	NA
TGTGCCAGCAGTGCCCCGGGACGGCAAGCTTTCTTT	CASSAPGRQAFF	TRBV2	12	TRBJ1-1	NA	NA
TGCGCCAGCAGCCGACAGGGAATGGATGAAAAACTGTTTTTT	CASSRQGMDEKLFF	TRBV4-1	14	TRBJ1-4	TRBD1	NA
TGTGCCAGCTCACCACCAAACTATGGCTACACCTTC	CASSPPNYGYTF	TRBV18	12	TRBJ1-2	NA	NA
TGTGCCAGCAGCCACAGGGACATACCACGTTGGGGCTACACCTTC	CASSHRDIPRWGYTF	TRBV14	15	TRBJ1-2	NA	NA
TGTGCCAGCAGCCAAAGCTTCTTTACAGGGGGGGTTTCCTACGAGCAGTACTTC	CASSQSFFTGGVSYEQYF	TRBV11-2	18	TRBJ2-7	NA	NA
TGTGCCAGCAGCCCTAGTGGGGGTTACGGAAACACCATATATTTT	CASSPSGGYGNTIYF	TRBV4-2	15	TRBJ1-3	NA	NA
TGTGCCAGCAGTTACGGGGAGGGGTTAGCTGAAGCTTTCTTT	CASSYGEGLAEAFF	TRBV6-5	14	TRBJ1-1	NA	NA
TGTGCCAGCAGCCAGCCGGGACTAGTTAAGGCGGAGACCCAGTACTTC	CASSQPGLVKAETQYF	TRBV3-1/TRBV3-2	16	TRBJ2-5	TRBD2	few
TGTGCCAGCAGTTACTTTAGGGGCCCGCGGACAAGGTACGAGCAGTACTTC	CASSYFRGPRTRYEQYF	TRBV6-2/TRBV6-3	17	TRBJ2-7	NA	NA